The 13 T cell receptor beta chains listed next were all sequenced from one sample in a study of beta chain features in type 1 diabetes. The whole isolated RNA underwent reverse transcription, so sequencing captured expressed TCRB transcripts. Sequencing used immunoSEQ multiplex PCR; TCRdb keeps in-frame clones, though not all of them. The sample lists hundreds of thousands of clones, roughly 10% seen once, with 0.017% in the top ten. Study conclusions and caveats: TCRB CDR3s were moderately but significantly shorter in Type 1 diabetes patients in all four CD4+ subsets.

Their cognate antigens are unknown. The sample taken for sequencing was naive CD4+ T cells from blood. All receptors derive from a man younger than 45 with type 1 diabetes.

The chain recombines TRBV2 with TRBJ1-2; 7 nucleotides line up with TRBD1. Germline CDR1 and CDR2: SNHLY and FYNNEI. The CDR3 totals 13 residues. V gave up 8 bases and J gave up 2 bases; unmatched junction bases: 5. The CDR3 nucleotides are TGTGCCAGCGTAGGGACAGCCAACTATGGCTACACCTTC. Protein sequence: CASVGTANYGYTF. The variable domain in full, with the rest retrieved from reference TRBV2 and TRBJ1-2, is EPEVTQTPSHQVTQMGQEVILRCVPISNHLYFYWYRQILGQKVEFLVSFYNNEISEKSEIFDDQFSVERPDGSNFTLKIRSTKLEDSAMYFCASVGTANYGYTFGSGTRLTVV.

V usage is TRBV20-1 and J usage is TRBJ2-5; D is unresolved. Trimming left V 4 bases short and J 5 bases short, with 8 bases between. Germline V gives CDR1 DFQATT, CDR2 SNEGSKA (reference sequence). CDR3 length equals 11 residues. The chain's CDR3 is CSATRYETQYF. DNA for the CDR3: TGCAGTGCTACTAGATACGAGACCCAGTACTTC.

This clone came up a few times. The gene calls are TRBV7-9 and TRBJ1-1, with D possibly TRBD1 on 6 matching bases. Germline V gives CDR1 SEHNR, CDR2 FQNEAQ (reference sequence). The CDR3 totals 13 residues. V lost 3 bases to trimming and J lost 4 bases, with 9 bases between them. The CDR3 is CASSLGATTEAFF. As DNA, the CDR3 is TGTGCCAGCAGCTTGGGGGCGACCACTGAAGCTTTCTTT.

The chain has TRBV7-2 and TRBJ2-2, with D uncertain. The CDR3 is 14 amino acids. Per the germline V gene, CDR1 is SGHTA and CDR2 is FQGNSA. The V and J ends lost 6 bases and 3 bases respectively, with 11 bases between them. The CDR3 region has the DNA TGTGCCAGCAGGTCCCCTCGGGACACCGGGGAGCTGTTTTTT. Amino acid sequence: CASRSPRDTGELFF.

The gene calls are TRBV7-3 and TRBJ2-7; 7 positions agree with TRBD1. Germline values: CDR1 SGHTA, CDR2 FQGTGA. The CDR3 sequence is 13 residues long. The V segment lost 5 bases and the J segment 3 bases; nucleotides outside the gene matches: 4. The CDR3 DNA reads TGTGCCAGCAGCCCTTCAGGGGGCTACGAGCAGTACTTC. It codes for CASSPSGGYEQYF.

This rearrangement joins TRBV7-6 to TRBJ2-1; 9 bases line up with TRBD2. The CDR3 totals 16 residues. The germline V gene has CDR1 SGHVS and CDR2 FNYEAQ. Trimming took 6 bases from V and 2 from J; bases not matched to a gene: 8. The CDR3 sequence is CASRPAGGRAYNEQFF. The DNA of the CDR3 is TGTGCCAGCAGACCAGCGGGGGGCCGAGCCTACAATGAGCAGTTCTTC.

In its sample, this clone was seen once. The chain links TRBV19 to TRBJ1-1; D gene uncertain. Trimming took 3 bases from V and 4 from J, leaving 12 bases between them. The length of the CDR3 is 14 residues. Germline loops: CDR1 LNHDA, CDR2 SQIVND (reference sequence). This CDR3 reads CASSIELLSTEAFF. The CDR3 DNA reads TGTGCCAGTAGTATTGAGCTTTTGAGCACTGAAGCTTTCTTT.

In this sample, this clone turned up a few times. The chain couples TRBV7-3 to TRBJ2-1, with 11 nucleotides matching TRBD2. Germline CDR1 and CDR2: SGHTA and FQGTGA. V shed 0 bases, J shed 5 bases, and the junction held 6 bases outside the gene matches. This CDR3 is 17 amino acids long. CDR3 coding DNA: TGTGCCAGCAGCTTAACCTCGACTAGCGGGGCAGACAATGAGCAGTTCTTC. This sequence encodes CASSLTSTSGADNEQFF.

The sample holds a few counts of this clone. V usage is TRBV30 and J usage is TRBJ2-7; tentatively, D is TRBD1 (6 bases). Germline V gene data show CDR1 as GTSNPN and CDR2 as SVGIG (reference sequence). This CDR3 region has 11 residues. CDR3 nucleotide sequence: TGTGCTGGGGGCAGAACCTACGAGCAGTACTTC. Residues: CAGGRTYEQYF.

This chain joins TRBV19 and TRBJ1-2, with 7 bases that match TRBD1. After removal of 5 bases from V and 3 bases from J, the junction contained 15 bases not matched to a gene. The CDR3 sequence is 17 residues long. Germline V gene sequence: CDR1 LNHDA, CDR2 SQIVND (reference sequence). The CDR3 sequence: CASSGRGLPLTDYGYTF. Written as DNA, the CDR3 is TGTGCCAGTAGTGGCAGGGGGTTACCTTTGACAGACTATGGCTACACCTTC.

The rearrangement uses TRBV29-1 and TRBJ1-2, with D possibly being TRBD1 (5 bases). Looked up from germline, CDR1 is SQVTM and CDR2 is ANQGSEA. The CDR3 runs to 16 residues. The V end was cut by 4 bases, the J end by 1 base, with 19 bases between. The CDR3 loop is CSVGVRGYSNNYGYTF. The CDR3 DNA reads as TGCAGCGTTGGAGTTAGGGGATACTCTAATAACTATGGCTACACCTTC. The full variable domain, in which reference TRBV29-1 and TRBJ1-2 provide the parts outside the CDR3, is SAVISQKPSRDICQRGTSLTIQCQVDSQVTMMFWYRQQPGQSLTLIATANQGSEATYESGFVIDKFPISRPNLTFSTLTVSNMSPEDSSIYLCSVGVRGYSNNYGYTFGSGTRLTVV.

The chain recombines TRBV11-2 with TRBJ2-3; 10 bases agree with TRBD2. Trimming removed 1 base from V and 6 bases from J; junction bases left unmatched: 7. The CDR3 runs to 16 residues. Per the germline V gene, CDR1 is SGHAT and CDR2 is FQNNGV. In nucleotides, the CDR3 is TGTGCCAGCAGCTTAGCAAGCGGGGGGGCCCTCGATACGCAGTATTTT. It translates to CASSLASGGALDTQYF.

This clone was seen only a few times. This chain uses TRBV6-5 with TRBJ2-1; D gene ambiguous. V was clipped by 3 bases and J by 4 bases, with 10 bases between them. Germline assignment: CDR1 MNHEY and CDR2 SVGAGI. The CDR3 length is 14 residues. The CDR3 DNA sequence: TGTGCCAGCAGTTATGGCAGGTTTTACAATGAGCAGTTCTTC. Its protein product is CASSYGRFYNEQFF.